Shown below are 16 T cell receptor beta chains from a single sample sequenced in a study of cytomegalovirus exposure and HLA in healthy donors. Profiling relied on immunoSEQ multiplex PCR, and the TCRdb table lists in-frame clones only, not all of them. The sample has 150,000 to 180,000 clones, 86% seen once; the top ten hold about 1.9%. The sample taken for sequencing was PBMCs. The receptor source for this set is a human donor in good health.

V is TRBV7-2 and J is TRBJ2-1, with 8 bases lining up with TRBD1. V gave up 2 bases and J gave up 3 bases; unmatched junction bases: 6. Germline V gene sequence: CDR1 SGHTA, CDR2 FQGNSA. The length of the CDR3 is 16 residues. The CDR3 DNA reads as TGTGCCAGCAGCTTATCTGGGACAGGTTTCTACAATGAGCAGTTCTTC. This gives the protein CASSLSGTGFYNEQFF.

The chain couples TRBV15 to TRBJ2-7; 9 nucleotides align to TRBD1. This CDR3 spans 13 amino acids. CDR1 is LNHNV and CDR2 is YYDKDF in the germline V gene (reference sequence). The J segment lost 6 bases and the V segment lost 6 bases, leaving 6 bases of the junction unmatched. CDR3 sequence reads: CATRGTGRLEQYF. Written as DNA, the CDR3 is TGTGCCACCAGGGGGACAGGGAGGCTCGAGCAGTACTTC.

Comment on this clone: Other nucleotide sequences in the sample specify the same CDR3. V is TRBV18 and J is TRBJ2-5, with a tentative D call TRBD1 (6 bases). This CDR3 has 13 amino acids. V was clipped by 3 bases and J by 2 bases, with 7 bases between them. In germline, CDR1 is KGHSH, CDR2 LQKENI. CDR3 loop: CASSPGQQETQYF. CDR3 DNA sequence: TGTGCCAGCTCACCTGGACAGCAAGAGACCCAGTACTTC.

J is TRBJ1-1 and V is TRBV6-1; the match to TRBD1 covers 9 bases. The V gene end was trimmed by 3 bases and the J gene end by 4 bases; junction bases not matched to a gene: 12. This CDR3 spans 17 amino acids. From germline, CDR1 is MNHNS and CDR2 SASEGT. The CDR3 nucleotides are TGTGCCAGCAGTGACCCGACAGGGGGGTATAGTAGCACTGAAGCTTTCTTT. The encoded protein is CASSDPTGGYSSTEAFF.

V is TRBV5-4 and J is TRBJ2-6; weak D call: TRBD1 (6 bases). Germline CDR1 SGHNT, CDR2 YYREEE (reference sequence). The length of the CDR3 is 17 residues. V lost 3 bases, J lost 2 bases, and 15 bases lay in between. CDR3 DNA: TGTGCCAGCAGCTCGTACAAGGACAGTGCTGGGGCCAACGTCCTGACTTTC. Amino acid sequence: CASSSYKDSAGANVLTF.

The genes are TRBV19 and TRBJ2-7; 11 bases align to TRBD2. The CDR3 contains 15 residues. In germline, CDR1 is LNHDA, CDR2 SQIVND (reference sequence). J lost 3 bases, V lost 6 bases, and 7 bases had no gene match. CDR3 residues: CASRKMTSGDYEQYF. The CDR3 nucleotides read TGTGCCAGTAGAAAGATGACTAGCGGGGACTACGAGCAGTACTTC.

The chain has TRBV2 and TRBJ2-7, with D maybe TRBD1 (6 bases). Germline V lookup: CDR1 SNHLY, CDR2 FYNNEI. The CDR3 is made up of 14 amino acids. V lost 8 bases and J 0 bases, leaving 14 bases between the germline ends. The CDR3 DNA is TGTGCCAGCGAAGGGGACACCCGCTCCTACGAGCAGTACTTC. This codes for CASEGDTRSYEQYF.

The rearrangement links TRBV11-2 to TRBJ2-1, with D possibly being TRBD2 (5 bases). This CDR3 spans 14 amino acids. Germline V gene data show CDR1 as SGHAT and CDR2 as FQNNGV. V was cut by 1 base and J by 6 bases, with 10 bases left in between. CDR3 DNA sequence: TGTGCCAGCAGCTTAGGACTACAAACCAATGAGCAGTTCTTC. Protein: CASSLGLQTNEQFF. The entire variable domain, with the rest obtained from reference TRBV11-2 and TRBJ2-1, is as follows: EAGVAQSPRYKIIEKRQSVAFWCNPISGHATLYWYQQILGQGPKLLIQFQNNGVVDDSQLPKDRFSAERLKGVDSTLKIQPAKLEDSAVYLCASSLGLQTNEQFFGPGTRLTVL.

This rearrangement joins TRBV5-6 to TRBJ2-2, with D unresolved. CDR1 SGHDT and CDR2 YYEEEE come from the germline V gene. The CDR3 is made up of 14 amino acids. With 5 bases removed from V and 5 bases from J, the gap between germline ends came to 13 bases. CDR3 region: CASSWPSGTGELFF. The CDR3 DNA follows: TGTGCCAGCAGTTGGCCTTCCGGGACCGGGGAGCTGTTTTTT.

This clone was counted between two and nine times. This rearrangement joins TRBV27 to TRBJ2-7; 7 bases align to TRBD1. J gave up 3 bases and V 5 bases, and 4 bases lay outside the gene matches. CDR1 and CDR2 from the germline V gene are MNHEY and SMNVEV (reference sequence). CDR3 length equals 13 residues. CDR3 loop: CASSDDRDYEQYF. CDR3 coding DNA: TGTGCCAGCAGTGACGACAGGGACTACGAGCAGTACTTC.

The chain has TRBV9 and TRBJ1-4; no definite D call. The germline V and J ends were trimmed by 0 bases and 4 bases, with 13 bases remaining between them. Germline V gene lookup returns CDR1 SGDLS and CDR2 YYNGEE. The CDR3 consists of 16 residues. DNA for the CDR3: TGTGCCAGCAGCGTAGCTTCGGGGATCGGTAATGAAAAACTGTTTTTT. Translated: CASSVASGIGNEKLFF.

The V call is TRBV25-1, the J call TRBJ1-3; a possible D gene is TRBD1 (6 bases). The germline V gene has CDR1 MGHDK and CDR2 SYGVNS. The CDR3 is made up of 14 amino acids. Between the trimmed V and J ends, which lost 6 bases and 1 base, there was a span of 10 bases. CDR3 sequence (DNA): TGTGCCAGCAGGCAAACAGGGTCTGGAAACACCATATATTTT. Translated, it gives CASRQTGSGNTIYF.

V is TRBV19 and J is TRBJ1-3, with 7 bases lining up with TRBD1. V lost 6 bases and J lost 8; bases outside the gene matches: 4. The CDR3 totals 12 residues. CDR1 is LNHDA and CDR2 is SQIVND in the germline V gene (reference sequence). CDR3 loop: CASRTGIDTIYF. The CDR3 DNA is TGTGCCAGTAGGACAGGGATAGACACCATATATTTT. The whole variable domain, filled in from reference TRBV19 and TRBJ1-3, reads DGGITQSPKYLFRKEGQNVTLSCEQNLNHDAMYWYRQDPGQGLRLIYYSQIVNDFQKGDIAEGYSVSREKKESFPLTVTSAQKNPTAFYLCASRTGIDTIYFGEGSWLTVV.

In its sample, this clone was seen once. This rearrangement joins TRBV9 to TRBJ2-3; TRBD2 matches 9 bases. V shed 4 bases and J 0 bases; nucleotides not matched to a gene: 9. CDR3 length: 17 residues. The germline V gene has CDR1 SGDLS and CDR2 YYNGEE. CDR3 loop: CASSPTVSGGSTDTQYF. In nucleotides, the CDR3 is TGTGCCAGCAGCCCAACCGTTAGCGGGGGAAGCACAGATACGCAGTATTTT.

The rearrangement uses TRBV29-1 and TRBJ1-1; D remains unclear. CDR1 SQVTM and CDR2 ANQGSEA come from the germline V gene. The CDR3 totals 13 residues. V was shortened by 4 bases and J by 3 bases, with 12 bases between the two germline ends. The CDR3 bases are TGCAGCGTTGGGGGTAAGAGGGACACTGAAGCTTTCTTT. Protein: CSVGGKRDTEAFF.

V gene TRBV28 combines with J gene TRBJ2-3; 7 bases are a match to TRBD2. CDR3 size: 16 residues. The germline V gene encodes CDR1 MDHEN and CDR2 SYDVKM. V was pared by 2 bases and J by 1 base, with 6 bases of the junction left unmatched. The CDR3: CASSLLREVGTDTQYF. The DNA for the CDR3 is TGTGCCAGCAGTTTACTCCGGGAGGTGGGCACAGATACGCAGTATTTT.